These 17 T cell receptor beta chains were sequenced from one sample in a study of blood T cell repertoires in COVID-19. The method was immunoSEQ multiplex PCR; TCRdb's version includes in-frame clones alone and lacks a portion of them. The table shows about 44,000 clones, with roughly 87% occurring only once. Material for sequencing was peripheral blood. The source of these receptors is a woman at least 80 years old in a cohort sampled during active or convalescent COVID-19.

The V gene is TRBV7-6, the J gene TRBJ1-2, with TRBD1 matching over 11 bases. From germline, CDR1 is SGHVS and CDR2 FNYEAQ. CDR3 length: 18 residues. Trimming cost V 2 bases and J 4 bases; bases outside gene matches: 12. CDR3 protein: CASSLSRDRGSWVYGYTF. CDR3 in DNA: TGTGCCAGCAGCTTAAGCCGGGACAGGGGGAGTTGGGTCTATGGCTACACCTTC.

This clone came up a few times. The genes are TRBV7-2 and TRBJ1-1, with D possibly being TRBD1 (5 bases). The CDR3 is 15 residues long. Trimming pared 1 base from V and 4 bases from J, leaving 13 bases between. From germline, CDR1 is SGHTA and CDR2 FQGNSA. The CDR3 sequence is CASSLGGAMSTEAFF. The CDR3, as DNA: TGTGCCAGCAGCTTAGGTGGGGCGATGAGCACTGAAGCTTTCTTT.

The gene calls are TRBV5-1 and TRBJ2-1; D call uncertain. Germline CDR1 and CDR2: SGHRS and YFSETQ. The ends were cut back, 3 bases at V and 1 base at J, with 8 bases in the middle. The CDR3 runs 14 residues. CDR3 coding DNA: TGCGCCAGCAGCTCCGCCCTATCCTACAATGAGCAGTTCTTC. Protein sequence: CASSSALSYNEQFF.

The CDR3 spells CATSGQGNTGELFF. The CDR3 DNA is TGTGCCACCAGCGGACAGGGCAACACCGGGGAGCTGTTTTTT. V is TRBV15 and J is TRBJ2-2; 8 bases match TRBD1. With 5 bases clipped from V and 2 bases from J, the junction kept 1 base outside the gene matches. There are 14 residues in the CDR3. Germline V gene data show CDR1 as LNHNV and CDR2 as YYDKDF (reference sequence).

The chain couples TRBV5-1 to TRBJ2-2, with 9 bases fitting TRBD2. After removal of 5 bases from V and 0 bases from J, the junction contained 5 bases not matched to a gene. The CDR3 totals 16 residues. Looked up from germline, CDR1 is SGHRS and CDR2 is YFSETQ. Here the CDR3 reads CASRISGGPNTGELFF. The CDR3 DNA follows: TGCGCCAGCAGAATTAGCGGGGGCCCGAACACCGGGGAGCTGTTTTTT.

The chain couples TRBV6-2 or TRBV6-3 to TRBJ2-2; possible D gene TRBD2, 5 bases. V lost 1 base, J lost 6 bases, and 9 bases lay in between. This CDR3 region has 14 residues. Germline CDR1 is MNHEY and CDR2 is SVGEGT. The CDR3 DNA reads TGTGCCAGCAGTTACTTTACTAGTGCCGGGGAGCTGTTTTTT. As protein: CASSYFTSAGELFF.

The chain combines TRBV29-1 with TRBJ2-3; D is unresolved. The CDR3 extends over 15 amino acids. Germline lookup yields CDR1 SQVTM and CDR2 ANQGSEA. The V end was cut by 0 bases, the J end by 2 bases, with 12 bases between. CDR3 nucleotide sequence: TGCAGCGTTGAAGACTTCACCTATGACACAGATACGCAGTATTTT. As protein: CSVEDFTYDTDTQYF.

The chain joins TRBV5-1 to TRBJ2-5, with 13 bases identical to TRBD2. Germline V CDR1 and CDR2: SGHRS, YFSETQ. The CDR3 sequence is 17 residues long. With 3 bases clipped from V and 5 bases from J, the junction kept 10 bases outside the gene matches. The CDR3 reads CASSSNGLAGVGETQYF. In DNA, the CDR3 is TGCGCCAGCAGCTCGAACGGACTAGCGGGAGTAGGGGAGACCCAGTACTTC.

This clone was picked up a small number of times. The chain recombines TRBV6-5 with TRBJ2-3, with 7 nucleotides matching TRBD2. The CDR3 contains 15 residues. V was pared by 0 bases and J by 1 base, with 1 base of the junction left unmatched. Germline CDR1 is MNHEY and CDR2 is SVGAGI. The CDR3 DNA reads TGTGCCAGCAGTTACTCGAGCGGGGGCACAGATACGCAGTATTTT. Its protein is CASSYSSGGTDTQYF.

This rearrangement joins TRBV6-5 to TRBJ1-3; D is ambiguous. The germline V and J ends were trimmed by 7 bases and 1 base, with 14 bases remaining between them. The CDR3 contains 15 residues. Looked up from germline, CDR1 is MNHEY and CDR2 is SVGAGI. CDR3 DNA: TGTGCCAGCATCACCCCGGCGGGGTCTGGAAACACCATATATTTT. Translation: CASITPAGSGNTIYF.

CDR3 DNA: TGTGCCAGCAGCGTACCGGGTAGCGGGATTAGGGAGCAGTACTTC. It yields the protein CASSVPGSGIREQYF. The chain is built from TRBV9 and TRBJ2-7, with 8 bases that match TRBD2. After removal of 1 base from V and 7 bases from J, the junction contained 10 bases not matched to a gene. CDR1 and CDR2 from the germline V gene are SGDLS and YYNGEE. This CDR3 contains 15 residues.

The chain has TRBV10-3 and TRBJ2-3, with 8 bases lining up with TRBD1. V was clipped by 8 bases and J by 1 base; unmatched bases: 8. Looked up from germline, CDR1 is ENHRY and CDR2 is SYGVKD. This CDR3 comprises 15 residues. The DNA for the CDR3 is TGTGCCATCCGTAGACAGGGGCGGGGCACAGATACGCAGTATTTT. Translation: CAIRRQGRGTDTQYF.

The rearrangement uses TRBV27 and TRBJ2-7; D is undetermined. V was pared by 8 bases and J by 0 bases, with 17 bases between. From germline, CDR1 is MNHEY and CDR2 SMNVEV (reference sequence). The CDR3 length is 15 residues. Written as DNA, the CDR3 is TGTGCCAGCGCAGCTACCAGACGGGTCTCCTACGAGCAGTACTTC. Translating it yields CASAATRRVSYEQYF.

J is TRBJ2-1 and V is TRBV5-1; tentative D call: TRBD2 (6 bases). V dropped 0 bases and J dropped 9 bases, with 13 bases sitting between them. This CDR3 spans 14 amino acids. Germline V gene sequence: CDR1 SGHRS, CDR2 YFSETQ. The CDR3 DNA is TGCGCCAGCAGCTTGGACGCGACTAGGGGTGAGCAGTTCTTC. Protein: CASSLDATRGEQFF. The variable domain in full, with the rest retrieved from reference TRBV5-1 and TRBJ2-1, is KAGVTQTPRYLIKTRGQQVTLSCSPISGHRSVSWYQQTPGQGLQFLFEYFSETQRNKGNFPGRFSGRQFSNSRSEMNVSTLELGDSALYLCASSLDATRGEQFFGPGTRLTVL.

The rearrangement joins TRBV3-1 (or the pseudogene TRBV3-2) to TRBJ2-1; a weak D match, TRBD2 (7 bases). V lost 1 base, J lost 3 bases, and 10 bases lay in between. This CDR3 contains 15 residues. Looked up from germline, CDR1 is LGHDT and CDR2 is YNNKEL (reference sequence). The CDR3: CASSQGGGGYNEQFF. Here the CDR3 DNA reads TGTGCCAGCAGCCAAGGCGGGGGCGGCTACAATGAGCAGTTCTTC.

This sequence joins TRBV29-1 and TRBJ2-7, with a possible D match to TRBD2 (6 bases). The CDR3 runs 11 residues. V lost 4 bases and J lost 3, with 7 bases in between. Germline V lookup: CDR1 SQVTM, CDR2 ANQGSEA. CDR3 amino acids: CSVGEVYEQYF. The CDR3 nucleotides are TGCAGCGTTGGGGAGGTCTACGAGCAGTACTTC.

The V and J genes are TRBV5-4 and TRBJ1-2; 9 bases fit TRBD1. The V and J ends lost 4 bases and 9 bases, in that order; junction bases with no gene match: 7. This CDR3 has 13 residues. Germline CDR1 and CDR2: SGHNT and YYREEE (reference sequence). The CDR3 coding sequence is TGTGCCAGCAGCCTGACAGGGGGGACGAGCTACACCTTC. Translating gives CASSLTGGTSYTF.